This is a list of T cell receptor beta chains from one sample in a study of CD8+ T cells in alopecia areata. Profiling relied on immunoSEQ multiplex PCR, and the TCRdb table lists in-frame clones only, not all of them. The sample yields 120,000 or so clones, around two fifths seen once. The material sequenced was CD4+ T cells sorted from blood. The origin of the receptors is a human donor with alopecia areata. Each CDR3 is given with its conserved first and last residue.

v_call,j_call,cdr3_aa
TRBV9,TRBJ2-5,CASSGTGTGVRETQYF
TRBV29-1,TRBJ2-1,CSAGDLYNEQFF
TRBV29-1,TRBJ2-1,CSVTGLKQFF
TRBV5-1,TRBJ2-1,CASSFLSTGDEQFF
TRBV7-8,TRBJ2-4,CASSFSGTAPSIQYF
TRBV2,TRBJ2-2,CASNEKGFGELFF
TRBV7-9,TRBJ1-4,CASSLSATNEKLFF
TRBV29-1,TRBJ1-1,CSVARGPEAFF
TRBV11-2,TRBJ1-1,CASSRIRAGGTAEAFF
TRBV7-9,TRBJ2-1,CASSLTASYNEQFF
TRBV7-9,TRBJ2-5,CASSSFRTGRETQYF
TRBV7-2,TRBJ2-4,CASSLGVNKNIQYF
TRBV4-3,TRBJ2-7,CASSRGVLGYEQYF
TRBV27,TRBJ2-3,CASSDASSGDTQYF
TRBV30,TRBJ2-1,CAWVRDYSYNEQFF
TRBV30,TRBJ1-1,CAWSPGGNTEAFF
TRBV18,TRBJ1-2,CASSPGDQYGYTF
TRBV18,TRBJ1-5,CASSPPYSNQPQHF
TRBV30,TRBJ2-2,CACPQGSGELFF
TRBV2,TRBJ1-6,CASGGRGGWSPLHF
TRBV28,TRBJ2-7,CASRLGSPRYEQYF
TRBV2,TRBJ2-1,CASSVGRNYNEQFF
TRBV7-2,TRBJ2-1,CASSLLDSGSRFF
TRBV29-1,TRBJ2-1,CSVEYHRAGGPNEQFF
TRBV18,TRBJ2-7,CASSPFASLTYEQYF
TRBV6-5,TRBJ1-3,CASSYSSTQGQDTIYF
TRBV7-2,TRBJ2-3,CASSFSTDTQYF
TRBV5-1,TRBJ2-5,CASSLVGFQETQYF
TRBV30,TRBJ1-2,CAWSYQEGGYTF
TRBV7-3,TRBJ2-1,CASSPGFNEQFF
TRBV30,TRBJ1-5,CAWSRQSNQPQHF
TRBV5-4,TRBJ2-5,CASSLAGETQYF
TRBV7-2,TRBJ2-5,CASSLTSGYQETQYF
TRBV5-1,TRBJ2-5,CASRWEKEETQYF
TRBV5-1,TRBJ2-7,CASSLATGRYEQYF
TRBV29-1,TRBJ2-3,CSVRSGADTQYF
TRBV20-1,TRBJ2-7,CRVSGSSEQYF
TRBV30,TRBJ1-1,CAWTYLPDTNTEAFF
TRBV5-1,TRBJ2-3,CASSAPPADTQYF
TRBV5-1,TRBJ2-2,CASSLSRGNTGELFF
TRBV7-9,TRBJ2-3,CASSFSGAQDTQYF
TRBV4-3,TRBJ1-2,CASSQAGYGYTF
TRBV6-1,TRBJ2-1,CASRPGVSYNEQFF
TRBV29-1,TRBJ2-1,CSVAGGSSYNEQFF
TRBV9,TRBJ2-5,CASSRASQETQYF
TRBV27,TRBJ2-1,CASGINNEQFF
TRBV29-1,TRBJ2-5,CSVKDMETQYF
TRBV5-1,TRBJ2-1,CASSLGLAGGNEQFF
TRBV2,TRBJ2-5,CASSEGGTSRETQYF
TRBV7-2,TRBJ2-5,CASSTSDRQEKQYF
TRBV19,TRBJ1-5,CASMARVELNQPQHF
TRBV29-1,TRBJ2-1,CSATPTGREQFF